What follows are 8 T cell receptor beta chains derived from one specimen sequenced in a study of cytomegalovirus exposure and HLA in healthy donors. PCR involved 60 Vbeta and 13 Jbeta primers. Generated by immunoSEQ multiplex PCR, the TCRdb table keeps only in-frame clones and is missing some. Here the sample spans 77,000 or so clones, about 71% being singletons. The sample taken for sequencing was PBMCs. All receptors come from a woman between 40 and 50 years old in good health and CMV-seronegative.

The chain has TRBV5-1 and TRBJ1-5; D possibly corresponds to TRBD1 (5 bases). The CDR3 consists of 15 residues. V was pared by 1 base and J by 11 bases, with 19 bases between. Germline CDR1 and CDR2: SGHRS and YFSETQ. The CDR3 DNA follows: TGCGCCAGCAGCTTGCGTCCAGGGAATGTTGGGGCCCAGCATTTT. The encoded protein is CASSLRPGNVGAQHF.

The chain couples TRBV15 to TRBJ1-1; a possible D gene is TRBD1 (6 bases). The ends were cut back, 1 base at V and 11 bases at J, with 14 bases in the middle. Germline values: CDR1 LNHNV, CDR2 YYDKDF (reference sequence). This CDR3 region has 13 residues. The chain's CDR3 is CATSRVGTSRAFF. The CDR3 nucleotides are TGTGCCACCAGCAGAGTCGGGACATCACGGGCTTTCTTT.

This rearrangement joins TRBV30 to TRBJ1-5, with D unclear. Trimming took 1 base from V and 0 from J, leaving 10 bases between them. The CDR3 has 15 amino acids. Germline CDR1 is GTSNPN and CDR2 is SVGIG (reference sequence). This CDR3 reads CAWSEGDNSNQPQHF. The CDR3 nucleotides read TGTGCCTGGAGTGAAGGAGATAATAGCAATCAGCCCCAGCATTTT.

The CDR3 DNA is TGTGCCTGGGGGATTAGCGGCGCCACCTACAATGAGCAGTTCTTC. It yields the protein CAWGISGATYNEQFF. The V call is TRBV30, the J call TRBJ2-1; perhaps TRBD2 as D (6 bases). V was shortened by 5 bases and J by 2 bases, with 16 bases between the two germline ends. Per the germline V gene, CDR1 is GTSNPN and CDR2 is SVGIG (reference sequence). The CDR3 covers 15 residues.

The chain employs TRBV10-3 and TRBJ2-2, with a weak D call TRBD2 (6 bases). This CDR3 has 14 amino acids. V gave up 7 bases and J gave up 4 bases, with 13 bases separating them. CDR1 ENHRY and CDR2 SYGVKD come from the germline V gene. CDR3 sequence (DNA): TGTGCCATCATGGGCGGGAAACTCACCGGGGAGCTGTTTTTT. Amino acids: CAIMGGKLTGELFF.

V and J are TRBV10-3 and TRBJ2-2; the match to TRBD2 covers 11 bases. Germline values: CDR1 ENHRY, CDR2 SYGVKD. V shed 1 base and J 4 bases; nucleotides not matched to a gene: 8. The CDR3 length is 18 residues. The CDR3 loop reads CAISEWMLAGGVTGELFF. For the CDR3, the DNA is TGTGCCATCAGTGAGTGGATGCTAGCGGGGGGTGTCACCGGGGAGCTGTTTTTT.

J is TRBJ2-2 and V is TRBV15; 8 bases are a match to TRBD2. The junction had 3 bases not matched to a gene; V was cut back by 0 bases and J by 6 bases. The CDR3 totals 15 residues. Germline V gene lookup returns CDR1 LNHNV and CDR2 YYDKDF (reference sequence). CDR3 DNA: TGTGCCACCAGCAGAGAGAGCGGGAGCGCCGGGGAGCTGTTTTTT. It translates to CATSRESGSAGELFF.

This sequence joins TRBV4-1 and TRBJ2-7, with 10 bases lining up with TRBD2. Germline loops: CDR1 MGHRA, CDR2 YSYEKL. This CDR3 has 16 amino acids. The V segment lost 1 base and the J segment 7 bases; nucleotides outside the gene matches: 10. The CDR3 DNA reads as TGCGCCAGCAGCCAAGGGTCTAGCGGGGGTTACGCAGAGCAGTACTTC. Translating gives CASSQGSSGGYAEQYF.